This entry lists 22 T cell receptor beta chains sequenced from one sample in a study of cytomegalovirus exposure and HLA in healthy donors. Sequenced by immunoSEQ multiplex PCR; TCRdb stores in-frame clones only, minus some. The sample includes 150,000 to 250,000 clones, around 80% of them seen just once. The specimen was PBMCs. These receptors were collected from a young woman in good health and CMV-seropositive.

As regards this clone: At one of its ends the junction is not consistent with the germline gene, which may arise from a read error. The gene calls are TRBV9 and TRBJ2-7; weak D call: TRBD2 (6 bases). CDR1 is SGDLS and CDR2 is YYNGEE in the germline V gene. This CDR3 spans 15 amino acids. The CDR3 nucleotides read TGTGCCAGCAGCGTAACGGGGGACGAAGGGTTACCCTTTCAATTC. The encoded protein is CASSVTGDEGLPFQF.

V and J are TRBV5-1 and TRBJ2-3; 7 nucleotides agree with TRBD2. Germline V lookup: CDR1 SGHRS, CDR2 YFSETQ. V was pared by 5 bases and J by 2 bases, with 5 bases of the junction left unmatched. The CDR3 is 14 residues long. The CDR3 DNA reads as TGCGCCAGCAGGCCTAGCGGCTCCACAGATACGCAGTATTTT. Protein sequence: CASRPSGSTDTQYF.

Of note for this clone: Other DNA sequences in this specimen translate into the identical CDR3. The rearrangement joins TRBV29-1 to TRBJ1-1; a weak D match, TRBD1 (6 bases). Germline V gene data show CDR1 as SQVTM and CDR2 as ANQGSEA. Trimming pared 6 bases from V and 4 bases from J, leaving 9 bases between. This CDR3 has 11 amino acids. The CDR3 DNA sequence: TGCAGCGTGACAGGAGTCACTGAAGCTTTCTTT. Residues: CSVTGVTEAFF. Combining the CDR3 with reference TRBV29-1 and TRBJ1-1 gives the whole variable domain SAVISQKPSRDICQRGTSLTIQCQVDSQVTMMFWYRQQPGQSLTLIATANQGSEATYESGFVIDKFPISRPNLTFSTLTVSNMSPEDSSIYLCSVTGVTEAFFGQGTRLTVV.

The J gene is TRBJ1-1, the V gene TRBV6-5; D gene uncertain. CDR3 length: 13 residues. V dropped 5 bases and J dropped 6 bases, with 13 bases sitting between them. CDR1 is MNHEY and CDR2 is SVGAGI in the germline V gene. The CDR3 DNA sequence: TGTGCCAGCAGTCCCCCCGGGTCGGCTGAAGCTTTCTTT. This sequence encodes CASSPPGSAEAFF.

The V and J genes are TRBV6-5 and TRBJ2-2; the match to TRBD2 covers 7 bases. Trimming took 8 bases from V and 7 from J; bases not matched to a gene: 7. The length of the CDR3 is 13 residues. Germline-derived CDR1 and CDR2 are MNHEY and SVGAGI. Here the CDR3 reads CASRREFGGELFF. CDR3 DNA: TGTGCCAGCCGGCGGGAGTTTGGCGGGGAGCTGTTTTTT.

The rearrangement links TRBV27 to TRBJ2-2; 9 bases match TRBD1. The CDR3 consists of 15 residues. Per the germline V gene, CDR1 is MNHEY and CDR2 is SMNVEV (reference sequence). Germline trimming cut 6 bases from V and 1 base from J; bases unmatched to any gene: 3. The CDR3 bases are TGTGCCAGCAGGGACAGGGGTTTGAACACCGGGGAGCTGTTTTTT. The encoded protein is CASRDRGLNTGELFF.

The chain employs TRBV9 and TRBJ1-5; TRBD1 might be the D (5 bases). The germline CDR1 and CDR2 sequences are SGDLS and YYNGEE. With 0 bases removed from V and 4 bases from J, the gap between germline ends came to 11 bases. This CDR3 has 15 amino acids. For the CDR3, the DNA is TGTGCCAGCAGCGTAGCTTCCGGGGGTAATCAGCCCCAGCATTTT. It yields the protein CASSVASGGNQPQHF. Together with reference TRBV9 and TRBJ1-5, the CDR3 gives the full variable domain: DSGVTQTPKHLITATGQRVTLRCSPRSGDLSVYWYQQSLDQGLQFLIQYYNGEERAKGNILERFSAQQFPDLHSELNLSSLELGDSALYFCASSVASGGNQPQHFGDGTRLSIL.

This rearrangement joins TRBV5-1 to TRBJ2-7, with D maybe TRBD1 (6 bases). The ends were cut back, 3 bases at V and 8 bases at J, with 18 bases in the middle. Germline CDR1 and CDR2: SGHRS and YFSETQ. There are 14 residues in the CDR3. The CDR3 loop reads CASSSTGTKEKQYF. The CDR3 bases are TGCGCCAGCAGCTCGACCGGGACAAAGGAGAAGCAGTACTTC.

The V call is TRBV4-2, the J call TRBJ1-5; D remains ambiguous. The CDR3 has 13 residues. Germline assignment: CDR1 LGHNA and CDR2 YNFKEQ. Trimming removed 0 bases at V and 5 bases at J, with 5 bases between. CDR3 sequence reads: CASSQERDQPQHF. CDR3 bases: TGTGCCAGCAGCCAAGAACGAGATCAGCCCCAGCATTTT.

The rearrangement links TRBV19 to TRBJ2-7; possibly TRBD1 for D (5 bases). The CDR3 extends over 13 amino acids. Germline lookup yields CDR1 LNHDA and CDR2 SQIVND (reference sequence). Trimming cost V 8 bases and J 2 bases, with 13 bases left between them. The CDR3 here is CASRPRAAYEQYF. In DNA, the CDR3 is TGTGCCAGTCGGCCCAGGGCGGCCTACGAGCAGTACTTC. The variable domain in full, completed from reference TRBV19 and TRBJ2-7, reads DGGITQSPKYLFRKEGQNVTLSCEQNLNHDAMYWYRQDPGQGLRLIYYSQIVNDFQKGDIAEGYSVSREKKESFPLTVTSAQKNPTAFYLCASRPRAAYEQYFGPGTRLTVT.

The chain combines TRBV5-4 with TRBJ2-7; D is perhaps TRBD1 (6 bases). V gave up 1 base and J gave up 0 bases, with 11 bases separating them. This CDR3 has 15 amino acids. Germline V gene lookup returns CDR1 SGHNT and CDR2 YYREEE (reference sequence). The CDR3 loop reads CASSLSGHHSYEQYF. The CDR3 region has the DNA TGTGCCAGCAGCTTGTCGGGACACCACTCCTACGAGCAGTACTTC.

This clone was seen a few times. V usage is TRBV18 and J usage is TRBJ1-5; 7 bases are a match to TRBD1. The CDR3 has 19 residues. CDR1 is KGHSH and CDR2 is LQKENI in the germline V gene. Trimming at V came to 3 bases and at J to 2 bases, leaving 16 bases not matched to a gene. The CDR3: CASSPGQVDVMVRNQPQHF. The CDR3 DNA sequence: TGTGCCAGCTCACCCGGACAGGTTGATGTTATGGTTCGCAATCAGCCCCAGCATTTT. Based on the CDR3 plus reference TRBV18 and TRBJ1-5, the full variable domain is NAGVMQNPRHLVRRRGQEARLRCSPMKGHSHVYWYRQLPEEGLKFMVYLQKENIIDESGMPKERFSAEFPKEGPSILRIQQVVRGDSAAYFCASSPGQVDVMVRNQPQHFGDGTRLSIL.

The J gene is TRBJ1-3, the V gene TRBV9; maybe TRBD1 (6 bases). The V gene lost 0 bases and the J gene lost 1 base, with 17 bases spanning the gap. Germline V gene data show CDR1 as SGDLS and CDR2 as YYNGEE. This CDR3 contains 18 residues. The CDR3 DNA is TGTGCCAGCAGCGTAGCTACTGGGCAGGGGAGTTCTGGAAACACCATATATTTT. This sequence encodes CASSVATGQGSSGNTIYF.

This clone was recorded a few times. CDR3 residues: CAWTRGADQPQHF. CDR3 coding DNA: TGTGCCTGGACTCGGGGGGCCGATCAGCCCCAGCATTTT. The rearrangement links TRBV30 to TRBJ1-5; D might be TRBD1 (6 bases). Trimming removed 4 bases at V and 5 bases at J, with 12 bases between. The length of the CDR3 is 13 residues. CDR1 is GTSNPN, CDR2 SVGIG, per germline (reference sequence).

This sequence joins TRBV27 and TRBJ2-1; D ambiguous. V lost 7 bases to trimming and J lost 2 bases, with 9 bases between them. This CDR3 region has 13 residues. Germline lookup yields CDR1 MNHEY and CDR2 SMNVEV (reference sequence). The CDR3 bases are TGTGCCAGCACCGCGACTCCCTACAATGAGCAGTTCTTC. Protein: CASTATPYNEQFF.

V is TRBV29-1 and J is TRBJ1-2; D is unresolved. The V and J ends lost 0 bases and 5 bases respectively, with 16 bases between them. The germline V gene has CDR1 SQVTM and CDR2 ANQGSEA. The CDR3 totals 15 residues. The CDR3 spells CSVEDSGSWRYGYTF. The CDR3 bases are TGCAGCGTTGAAGATTCGGGATCTTGGCGATATGGCTACACCTTC.

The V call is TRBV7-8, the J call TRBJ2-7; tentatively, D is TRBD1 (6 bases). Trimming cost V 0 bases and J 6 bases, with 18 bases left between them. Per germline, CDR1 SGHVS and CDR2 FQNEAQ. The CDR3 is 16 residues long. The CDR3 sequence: CASSLATGLFFGEQYF. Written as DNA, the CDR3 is TGTGCCAGCAGCTTAGCGACAGGCCTCTTTTTTGGCGAGCAGTACTTC. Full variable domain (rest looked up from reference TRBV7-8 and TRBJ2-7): GAGVSQSPRYKVAKRGQDVALRCDPISGHVSLFWYQQALGQGPEFLTYFQNEAQLDKSGLPSDRFFAERPEGSVSTLKIQRTQQEDSAVYLCASSLATGLFFGEQYFGPGTRLTVT.

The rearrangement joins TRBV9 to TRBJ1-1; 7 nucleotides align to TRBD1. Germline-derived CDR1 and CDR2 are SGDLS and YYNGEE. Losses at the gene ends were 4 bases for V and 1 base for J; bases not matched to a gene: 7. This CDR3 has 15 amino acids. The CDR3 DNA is TGTGCCAGCAGCACCTACGGGACAGAGAACACTGAAGCTTTCTTT. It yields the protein CASSTYGTENTEAFF.

The CDR3 here is CASSLDSGAYEQYF. The CDR3 DNA reads as TGTGCCAGCAGCTTAGATAGCGGAGCCTACGAGCAGTACTTC. The chain is built from TRBV7-2 and TRBJ2-7; TRBD2 might be the D (6 bases). Germline V gene data show CDR1 as SGHTA and CDR2 as FQGNSA. The CDR3 has 14 residues. The ends were cut back, 1 base at V and 2 bases at J, with 9 bases in the middle.

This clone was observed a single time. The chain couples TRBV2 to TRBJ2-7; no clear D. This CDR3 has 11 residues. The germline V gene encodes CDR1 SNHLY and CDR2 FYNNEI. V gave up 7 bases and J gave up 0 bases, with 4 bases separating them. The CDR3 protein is CASTSSYEQYF. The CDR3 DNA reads TGTGCCAGCACCAGCTCCTACGAGCAGTACTTC.

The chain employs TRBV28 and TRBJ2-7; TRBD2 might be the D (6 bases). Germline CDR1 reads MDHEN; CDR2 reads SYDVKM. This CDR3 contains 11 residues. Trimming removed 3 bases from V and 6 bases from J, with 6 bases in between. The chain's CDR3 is CASSFGGEQYF. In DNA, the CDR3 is TGTGCCAGCAGTTTCGGGGGCGAGCAGTACTTC.

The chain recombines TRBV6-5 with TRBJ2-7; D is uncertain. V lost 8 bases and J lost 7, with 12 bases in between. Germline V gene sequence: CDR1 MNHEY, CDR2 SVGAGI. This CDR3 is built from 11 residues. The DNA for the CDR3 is TGTGCCAGCCGCGGAGTACGGGAGCAGTACTTC. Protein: CASRGVREQYF.